This paragraph reports one TCR beta chain. What it recognizes is unknown. CDR3 size: 13 residues. Trimming stripped 0 bases from V and 0 bases from J, with 3 bases between. CDR1 and CDR2 from the germline V gene are SGHKS and YYEKEE (reference sequence). The source of the sample is a study of T cell responses to AZD1222 COVID-19 vaccine. Broader study findings: Two AZD1222 doses significantly raised spike-specific TCR breadth and depth over controls. Spike regions recognized by vaccine-associated CD4 TCRs spanned the protein, led by 160-218 and 743-854.

Profiling relied on immunoSEQ multiplex PCR, and the TCRdb table lists in-frame clones only, not all of them. The repertoire holds about 220,000 clones, with roughly 91% as singletons. The source is an adult in good health. The chain joins TRBV5-5 to TRBJ1-1; D ambiguous. The sample was peripheral blood, taken on day 0 of MenACWY control vaccination. The CDR3 loop is CASSLALNTEAFF. The CDR3, as DNA: TGTGCCAGCAGCTTGGCGCTGAACACTGAAGCTTTCTTT.